The rows below give T cell receptor beta chains drawn from one sample of a study of OX40 agonist ivuxolimab in advanced cancers. Sequencing was performed with immunoSEQ multiplex PCR; in TCRdb, only in-frame clones are kept and a portion is missing. Of about 62,000 clones in the sample, around 84% were seen once. Sequenced material: CD4+ or CD8+ T cells sorted from blood, taken in a trial of the OX40 agonist ivuxolimab. The source is an adult with an advanced solid tumor such as melanoma, head and neck, liver or kidney cancer. The CDR3 runs from the conserved cysteine through the conserved F or W. Clone size is shown for a subset of rows, as once, few, many or a class of expanded clone.

J | size | V | CDR3
TRBJ2-2 | - | TRBV2 | CASTGQGAPGELFF
TRBJ2-3 | - | TRBV7-8 | CASSPYQRGGDDTQYF
TRBJ2-7 | - | TRBV10-1 | CASSEGGPYEQYF
TRBJ1-1 | - | TRBV5-1 | CASSPGSEIRTFF
TRBJ2-5 | - | TRBV7-6 | CASSIASGTGGWETQYF
TRBJ2-7 | - | TRBV28 | CASSLGPLDEQYF
TRBJ2-3 | - | TRBV9 | CASSVGTGGNTDTQYF
TRBJ2-1 | - | TRBV7-3 | CASSLSSGSEQFF
TRBJ1-1 | - | TRBV6-6 | CASSPQGWDTEAFF
TRBJ2-3 | - | TRBV5-1 | CASSLIGSSTDTQYF
TRBJ2-7 | - | TRBV5-1 | CASSLGPGQSYEQYF
TRBJ2-7 | - | TRBV19 | CASKETAGGTYEQYF
TRBJ2-1 | - | TRBV10-1 | CASSESEATGRANEQFF
TRBJ2-4 | - | TRBV27 | CASSSGWGGAKNIQYF
TRBJ2-5 | - | TRBV7-7 | CASSLNRDNQETQYF
TRBJ1-4 | - | TRBV28 | CASRNFPGPRDEKLFF
TRBJ2-7 | - | TRBV2 | CASSEGPGYEQYF
TRBJ2-6 | - | TRBV19 | CASSFVFSGANVLTF
TRBJ2-1 | - | TRBV29-1 | CSVDQSGGSEQFF
TRBJ2-1 | - | TRBV4-1 | CASSPPVGDNEQFF
TRBJ1-2 | - | TRBV5-4 | CASSLGSGRDGYTF
TRBJ1-2 | few | TRBV6-5 | CASSYRRGGYGYTF
TRBJ2-3 | - | TRBV19 | CASSIGKAGKDTQYF
TRBJ1-4 | - | TRBV6-5 | CASSYSPGRDEKLFF